The entry that follows covers one T cell receptor (beta chain) sequence. V was cut by 7 bases and J by 6 bases, with 20 bases left in between. The CDR3 spans 14 residues. CDR1 and CDR2 from the germline V gene are SGHRS and YFSETQ. Tens of thousands of T cell genomes, or approximately 0.2 ug DNA, went into the sorted-subset replicate PCRs. In the study's own analysis: ImmunoSEQ only sent back junction sequences with no quality scores, so filtering was done differently. The table came from immunoSEQ multiplex PCR; TCRdb's copy has only in-frame clones and leaves some out. V and J calls plus clone size are reproduced from that table; the DNA served to infer D and trimming. Found here are around 1.6 million clones, 95% to 99% of them singletons; the top ten hold 0.4% to 0.55%. This record comes from a study of shared clonotypes between healthy human individuals. CD4+ cells were split into CD45RA+ naive and CD45RA-negative memory subsets.

V usage is TRBV5-1 and J usage is TRBJ2-7; perhaps TRBD2 as D (6 bases). Sequenced sample: naive CD4+ T cells sorted from blood. Subset of the sample: CD45RA+ positively selected. This clonotype was sampled from a man aged 25-45 years in good health. In nucleotides, the CDR3 is TGCGCCAGCCCGCATGCCGGCGGGGACGGCGAGCAGTACTTC. Translation: CASPHAGGDGEQYF.